Below are 8 T cell receptor beta chains sequenced from a single sample in a study of cytomegalovirus exposure and HLA in healthy donors. Both 60 Vbeta primers and 13 Jbeta primers went into the PCR. Repertoires were generated with immunoSEQ multiplex PCR, while TCRdb's copy carries only in-frame clones and drops some. The sample includes hundreds of thousands of clones, approximately 70% of them seen just once. Sequenced: PBMCs. These TCRs come from a man aged 40-49 years in good health and CMV-seropositive.

This chain joins TRBV7-2 and TRBJ2-2; possible D gene TRBD1, 6 bases. V lost 6 bases to trimming and J lost 2 bases, with 13 bases between them. Germline V gives CDR1 SGHTA, CDR2 FQGNSA. The CDR3 is made up of 15 amino acids. CDR3 bases: TGTGCCAGCAGGGTGCAGGGGTACAACACCGGGGAGCTGTTTTTT. This encodes CASRVQGYNTGELFF.

The rearrangement joins TRBV9 to TRBJ2-2, with D maybe TRBD1 (6 bases). The CDR3 spans 14 residues. CDR1 is SGDLS, CDR2 YYNGEE, per germline. Trimming cost V 7 bases and J 5 bases, with 15 bases left between them. The CDR3 bases are TGTGCCAGCGGGGGCGCCGTGGGGACCGGGGAGCTGTTTTTT. Residues: CASGGAVGTGELFF.

This clone was counted only a few times. V gene TRBV19 combines with J gene TRBJ1-5; 7 nucleotides line up with TRBD1. Germline values: CDR1 LNHDA, CDR2 SQIVND (reference sequence). The CDR3 is 13 amino acids. The J segment lost 5 bases and the V segment lost 6 bases, leaving 4 bases of the junction unmatched. DNA of the CDR3: TGTGCCAGTAGGCCGCAGGGGGATCAGCCCCAGCATTTT. It translates to CASRPQGDQPQHF.

V is TRBV7-2 and J is TRBJ1-3; D may be TRBD1 (6 bases). The CDR3 sequence is 16 residues long. Deletions cut 3 bases from V and 3 bases from J, with 15 bases between. CDR1 and CDR2 (germline): SGHTA, FQGNSA. Written as DNA, the CDR3 is TGTGCCAGCAGCTTGAGGGGGACAAGACTTGGAAACACCATATATTTT. Protein sequence: CASSLRGTRLGNTIYF.

The chain uses TRBV5-1 and TRBJ2-3; TRBD1 aligns across 10 bases. After removal of 6 bases from V and 5 bases from J, the junction contained 6 bases not matched to a gene. Germline V gene data show CDR1 as SGHRS and CDR2 as YFSETQ. The CDR3 sequence is 14 residues long. CDR3 bases: TGCGCCAGCATAGCCGGGACAGGGGTAGATACGCAGTATTTT. Translating it yields CASIAGTGVDTQYF.

This clone was counted between two and nine times. The chain has TRBV2 and TRBJ2-3, with 12 positions matching TRBD2. The CDR3 has 15 amino acids. The germline V gene has CDR1 SNHLY and CDR2 FYNNEI. The ends lost 5 bases at V and 6 bases at J; junction bases unmatched: 6. The CDR3 nucleotides are TGTGCCAGCAGTCCTTCTAGCGGGGGGGCGGATACGCAGTATTTT. The encoded protein is CASSPSSGGADTQYF.

The rearrangement joins TRBV13 to TRBJ2-1, with 9 bases identical to TRBD2. Germline values: CDR1 PRHDT, CDR2 FYEKMQ (reference sequence). V lost 3 bases, J lost 4 bases, and 7 bases stayed unmatched. The CDR3 totals 16 residues. The DNA of the CDR3 is TGTGCCAGCAGCTTCGTAGCGGGGGCCCTTTACAATGAGCAGTTCTTC. Translated, it gives CASSFVAGALYNEQFF.

The chain recombines TRBV14 with TRBJ2-3; 9 bases agree with TRBD2. The germline gives CDR1 SGHDN, CDR2 FVKESK. V was clipped by 1 base and J by 6 bases; unmatched bases: 11. CDR3 length equals 17 residues. CDR3 residues: CASSQVLPAGGIDTQYF. CDR3 DNA sequence: TGTGCCAGCAGCCAAGTTTTACCAGCGGGGGGAATCGATACGCAGTATTTT.